Following are 11 T cell receptor beta chains from one sample sequenced in a study of T cells in Graves' hyperthyroidism and ophthalmopathy. Amplification yielded TCR beta CDR3 regions, with RNA transcripts as the source. The TCR CDR3 first-round RT-PCR relied on the HTBI primer set. MiXCR, run by TCRdb on the multiplex PCR reads, gives a single entry per CDR3 protein. The repertoire holds hundreds of thousands of distinct CDR3 sequences, with about 18% as singletons. The material sequenced was blood. The receptors here all came from a woman younger than 35 with Graves' hyperthyroidism.

This clonotype appeared a few times. The V gene is TRBV5-6, the J gene TRBJ1-2; D is undetermined. V was shortened by 0 bases and J by 2 bases, with 5 bases between the two germline ends. CDR1 SGHDT and CDR2 YYEEEE come from the germline V gene. The CDR3 has 13 residues. The CDR3 spells CASSLVQNYGYTF. For the CDR3, the DNA is TGTGCCAGCAGCTTGGTACAGAACTATGGCTACACCTTC.

This clonotype showed up many times. This chain connects TRBV12-3 or TRBV12-4 to TRBJ1-5; D remains unclear. The CDR3 has 13 residues. Trimming removed 6 bases at V and 5 bases at J, with 11 bases between. The CDR3 coding sequence is TGTGCCAGCAGCAGTACCCAGGATCAGCCCCAGCATTTT. Its translation: CASSSTQDQPQHF.

This clonotype was recorded many times. This chain connects TRBV7-8 to TRBJ1-1; possibly TRBD1 for D (5 bases). V shed 3 bases and J shed 0 bases, with 11 bases lying between them. This CDR3 spans 15 amino acids. The germline CDR1 and CDR2 sequences are SGHVS and FQNEAQ. The CDR3 protein is CASSLRGVMNTEAFF. The CDR3 DNA reads TGTGCCAGCAGCTTGAGAGGGGTTATGAACACTGAAGCTTTCTTT. The entire variable domain, with the rest obtained from reference TRBV7-8 and TRBJ1-1, is as follows: GAGVSQSPRYKVAKRGQDVALRCDPISGHVSLFWYQQALGQGPEFLTYFQNEAQLDKSGLPSDRFFAERPEGSVSTLKIQRTQQEDSAVYLCASSLRGVMNTEAFFGQGTRLTVV.

This clonotype was seen many times. CDR3 nucleotides: TGTGCCAGCACCCAAATCGAGACTATGAACACTGAAGCTTTCTTT. It codes for CASTQIETMNTEAFF. This chain uses TRBV6-1 with TRBJ1-1; no reliable D call. Germline V gene sequence: CDR1 MNHNS, CDR2 SASEGT. The V and J ends lost 7 bases and 0 bases respectively, with 15 bases between them. This CDR3 has 15 residues.

This clonotype was counted ten times or more. V and J are TRBV28 and TRBJ2-7, with 10 bases that match TRBD1. Losses at the gene ends were 5 bases for V and 2 bases for J; bases not matched to a gene: 9. From germline, CDR1 is MDHEN and CDR2 SYDVKM. The CDR3 sequence is 16 residues long. In DNA form, the CDR3 reads TGTGCCAGCAGTGCAAAGGACAGGGGGATAGCCTACGAGCAGTACTTC. It is translated as CASSAKDRGIAYEQYF.

Turning to this clonotype: A much larger clone is a single base away; this may be a read error. J is TRBJ2-2 and V is TRBV6-1, with D perhaps matching TRBD2 (5 bases). V shed 3 bases and J shed 6 bases, with 11 bases lying between them. Germline values: CDR1 MNHNS, CDR2 SASEGT. The CDR3 is 14 amino acids. The CDR3 nucleotides are TGTGCCAGCAGTGATTGGACTCACGCCGGGGAGCTGTTTTTT. Its translation: CASSDWTHAGELFF.

This clonotype was found many times. The chain uses TRBV6-1 and TRBJ2-6; no firm D call. V was clipped by 7 bases and J by 0 bases, with 13 bases between them. This CDR3 region has 16 residues. Germline CDR1 reads MNHNS; CDR2 reads SASEGT. The CDR3 DNA reads TGTGCCAGCACCGCGATTCGGGCCTCTGGGGCCAACGTCCTGACTTTC. Translated, it gives CASTAIRASGANVLTF.

In its sample, this clonotype was seen many times. One end of the junction varies from germline; a read error may be responsible. This chain uses TRBV5-1 with TRBJ1-1; tentatively, D is TRBD1 (5 bases). The CDR3 is 13 amino acids. The germline CDR1 and CDR2 sequences are SGHRS and YFSETQ. In DNA form, the CDR3 reads TGTGCCAGCAGCCTTGGGGGGAACACTGAAGCTTTCTTT. It codes for CASSLGGNTEAFF.

The table lists this clonotype with a count of one. This rearrangement joins TRBV6-4 to TRBJ2-7; D unresolved. Germline-derived CDR1 and CDR2 are MRHNA and SNTAGT. V lost 6 bases and J lost 7, with 13 bases in between. This CDR3 contains 12 residues. CDR3 sequence (DNA): TGTGCCAGCAGCGACGGAGCTACGGAGCAGTACTTC. Amino acids: CASSDGATEQYF.

This clonotype is a singleton in its sample. This rearrangement joins TRBV12-3 or TRBV12-4 to TRBJ1-5, with D possibly TRBD1 on 6 matching bases. This CDR3 is built from 15 residues. Trimming stripped 4 bases from V and 1 base from J, with 11 bases between. CDR3 amino acids: CASSSPGGSNQPQHF. For the CDR3, the DNA is TGTGCCAGCAGTTCCCCGGGGGGCAGCAATCAGCCCCAGCATTTT.

This clonotype was counted at least ten times. The CDR3 sequence: CSVLETGGVTEAFF. The CDR3 bases are TGCAGCGTTCTCGAGACAGGGGGAGTAACTGAAGCTTTCTTT. The V gene is TRBV29-1, the J gene TRBJ1-1; 9 nucleotides match TRBD1. The CDR3 has 14 amino acids. V was pared by 5 bases and J by 5 bases, with 9 bases of the junction left unmatched. The germline V gene has CDR1 SQVTM and CDR2 ANQGSEA.